The 15 T cell receptor beta chains listed next were all sequenced from one sample in a study of OX40 agonist ivuxolimab in advanced cancers. The assay was immunoSEQ multiplex PCR, and TCRdb's table has in-frame clones only and misses some. Among 55,000 to 80,000 clones listed, roughly 90% were seen once. The input for sequencing was CD4+ or CD8+ T cells sorted from blood, taken in a trial of the OX40 agonist ivuxolimab. These receptors all come from an adult with an advanced solid tumor such as melanoma, head and neck, liver or kidney cancer.

This rearrangement joins TRBV5-1 to TRBJ2-7; D is undetermined. Per germline, CDR1 SGHRS and CDR2 YFSETQ. CDR3 length: 16 amino acids. The ends were cut back, 0 bases at V and 0 bases at J, with 13 bases in the middle. DNA for the CDR3: TGCGCCAGCAGCTTGGACCCTTCTACGAGCTCCTACGAGCAGTACTTC. This sequence encodes CASSLDPSTSSYEQYF.

This chain uses TRBV2 with TRBJ2-2; tentatively, D is TRBD1 (6 bases). Trimming took 6 bases from V and 1 from J, leaving 12 bases between them. Germline V gene sequence: CDR1 SNHLY, CDR2 FYNNEI. CDR3 size: 15 residues. The CDR3 region has the DNA TGTGCCAGCAGCCAGCAGGGACAGAACACCGGGGAGCTGTTTTTT. Translating it yields CASSQQGQNTGELFF. Drawing the rest from reference TRBV2 and TRBJ2-2, the complete variable domain is EPEVTQTPSHQVTQMGQEVILRCVPISNHLYFYWYRQILGQKVEFLVSFYNNEISEKSEIFDDQFSVERPDGSNFTLKIRSTKLEDSAMYFCASSQQGQNTGELFFGEGSRLTVL.

CDR3 residues: CASSPPNSYEQYF. In DNA form, the CDR3 reads TGTGCCAGCTCACCACCGAACTCCTACGAGCAGTACTTC. The chain is built from TRBV18 and TRBJ2-7; D ambiguous. Germline values: CDR1 KGHSH, CDR2 LQKENI. V dropped 0 bases and J dropped 0 bases, with 3 bases sitting between them. This CDR3 spans 13 amino acids.

The chain has TRBV10-2 and TRBJ1-1; maybe TRBD1 (5 bases). This CDR3 is 13 amino acids long. Looked up from germline, CDR1 is WSHSY and CDR2 is SAAADI. V was cut by 4 bases and J by 3 bases, with 9 bases left in between. CDR3 residues: CASSGDQDTEAFF. Here the CDR3 DNA reads TGCGCCAGCAGTGGGGACCAGGACACTGAAGCTTTCTTT.

The rearrangement links TRBV7-9 to TRBJ2-5; 7 positions agree with TRBD1. The CDR3 is made up of 13 amino acids. V lost 5 bases to trimming and J lost 7 bases; unmatched junction nucleotides: 7. Germline CDR1 is SEHNR and CDR2 is FQNEAQ (reference sequence). The CDR3 region is CASSVRDSGTQYF. The CDR3 DNA reads TGTGCCAGCAGCGTCCGGGACAGTGGGACCCAGTACTTC.

J is TRBJ2-1 and V is TRBV6-1, with unresolved D. This CDR3 is built from 10 residues. V gave up 3 bases and J gave up 12 bases, with 6 bases separating them. Germline CDR1 MNHNS, CDR2 SASEGT. CDR3 sequence reads: CASSEYLQFF. In nucleotides, the CDR3 is TGTGCCAGCAGTGAGTACCTGCAGTTCTTC.

This clone was detected once. The rearrangement uses TRBV28 and TRBJ1-2, with D uncertain. Trimming cost V 1 base and J 4 bases, with 1 base left between them. Looked up from germline, CDR1 is MDHEN and CDR2 is SYDVKM. This CDR3 is 11 amino acids long. For the CDR3, the DNA is TGTGCCAGCAGTTTATCCTATGGCTACACCTTC. Protein: CASSLSYGYTF.

This clone was recorded once. V usage is TRBV7-9 and J usage is TRBJ1-5, with a weak D call TRBD1 (5 bases). From germline, CDR1 is SEHNR and CDR2 FQNEAQ (reference sequence). Trimming removed 0 bases at V and 0 bases at J, with 6 bases between. The CDR3 runs 15 residues. In DNA form, the CDR3 reads TGTGCCAGCAGCTTAGCGGGGCATAGCAATCAGCCCCAGCATTTT. It is translated as CASSLAGHSNQPQHF.

The genes are TRBV2 and TRBJ2-3, with unresolved D. V lost 7 bases and J 5 bases, leaving 10 bases between the germline ends. This CDR3 has 12 residues. CDR1 and CDR2 (germline): SNHLY, FYNNEI. This chain's CDR3 is CASTGLEDTQYF. For the CDR3, the DNA is TGTGCCAGCACCGGGTTGGAAGATACGCAGTATTTT. The entire variable domain, with the rest obtained from reference TRBV2 and TRBJ2-3, is as follows: EPEVTQTPSHQVTQMGQEVILRCVPISNHLYFYWYRQILGQKVEFLVSFYNNEISEKSEIFDDQFSVERPDGSNFTLKIRSTKLEDSAMYFCASTGLEDTQYFGPGTRLTVL.

This clone was recorded only once. The J gene is TRBJ2-1, the V gene TRBV5-4, with D perhaps matching TRBD1 or TRBD2 (5 bases each). The CDR3 spans 15 residues. The V and J ends lost 5 bases and 1 base respectively, with 13 bases between them. The germline V gene has CDR1 SGHNT and CDR2 YYREEE (reference sequence). The CDR3 is CASSSGTDSYNEQFF. In nucleotides, the CDR3 is TGTGCCAGCAGTTCGGGGACGGATTCCTACAATGAGCAGTTCTTC.

V is TRBV4-1 and J is TRBJ1-5; D unclear. V was trimmed by 1 base and J by 10 bases, leaving 17 bases between them. The CDR3 extends over 15 amino acids. Germline-derived CDR1 and CDR2 are MGHRA and YSYEKL. CDR3 protein: CASSQVVQFISPQHF. The CDR3 bases are TGCGCCAGCAGCCAAGTAGTACAGTTTATCAGCCCCCAGCATTTT.

The genes are TRBV7-3 and TRBJ2-1; TRBD2 aligns across 9 bases. The V gene's germline CDR1 is SGHTA and CDR2 FQGTGA. With 3 bases clipped from V and 6 bases from J, the junction kept 3 bases outside the gene matches. The CDR3 length is 14 residues. CDR3 sequence (DNA): TGTGCCAGCAGCTTCAGCGGGAGGCGCAATGAGCAGTTCTTC. As protein: CASSFSGRRNEQFF. Using reference TRBV7-3 and TRBJ2-1 for the parts outside the CDR3, the full variable domain is GAGVSQTPSNKVTEKGKYVELRCDPISGHTALYWYRQSLGQGPEFLIYFQGTGAADDSGLPNDRFFAVRPEGSVSTLKIQRTERGDSAVYLCASSFSGRRNEQFFGPGTRLTVL.

J is TRBJ2-7 and V is TRBV18; D possibly corresponds to TRBD2 (5 bases). The CDR3 is 15 residues long. The V gene's germline CDR1 is KGHSH and CDR2 LQKENI. Between the trimmed V and J ends, which lost 4 bases and 3 bases, there was a span of 16 bases. CDR3 residues: CASSLTSGGYYEQYF. In DNA, the CDR3 is TGTGCCAGCTCACTGACCTCAGGAGGATACTACGAGCAGTACTTC.

The chain recombines TRBV4-1 with TRBJ2-3; 12 nucleotides align to TRBD2. This CDR3 region has 19 residues. With V trimmed by 0 bases and J by 0 bases, 7 bases remained unmatched. Looked up from germline, CDR1 is MGHRA and CDR2 is YSYEKL. The CDR3 spells CASSQEGLAGSSSTDTQYF. CDR3 DNA: TGCGCCAGCAGCCAAGAAGGACTAGCGGGATCCTCTAGCACAGATACGCAGTATTTT.

The chain employs TRBV11-3 and TRBJ1-6; D not resolved. Germline-derived CDR1 and CDR2 are SGHNT and YENEEA. The CDR3 is 12 residues long. V lost 0 bases, J lost 11 bases, and 5 bases lay in between. The CDR3 sequence is CASSLDRPPLHF. CDR3 coding DNA: TGTGCCAGCAGCTTAGATCGCCCACCCCTCCACTTT.